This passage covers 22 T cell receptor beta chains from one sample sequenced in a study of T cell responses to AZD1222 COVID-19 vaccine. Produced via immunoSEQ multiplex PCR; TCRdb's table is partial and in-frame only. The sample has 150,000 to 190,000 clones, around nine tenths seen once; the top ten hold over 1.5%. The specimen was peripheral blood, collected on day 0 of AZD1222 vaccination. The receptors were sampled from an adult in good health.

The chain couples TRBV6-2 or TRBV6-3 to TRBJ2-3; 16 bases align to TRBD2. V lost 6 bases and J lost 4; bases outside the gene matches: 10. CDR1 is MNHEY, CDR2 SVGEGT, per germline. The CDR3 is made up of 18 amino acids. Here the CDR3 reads CASSQGLAGGPWSDTQYF. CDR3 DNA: TGTGCCAGCAGCCAGGGACTAGCGGGAGGGCCTTGGTCAGATACGCAGTATTTT.

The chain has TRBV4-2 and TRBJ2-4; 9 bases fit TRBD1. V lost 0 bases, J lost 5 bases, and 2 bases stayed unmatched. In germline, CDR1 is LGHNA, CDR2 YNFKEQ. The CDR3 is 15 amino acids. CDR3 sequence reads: CASSQDGDRENIQYF. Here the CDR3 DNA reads TGTGCCAGCAGCCAAGATGGGGACAGGGAAAACATTCAGTACTTC.

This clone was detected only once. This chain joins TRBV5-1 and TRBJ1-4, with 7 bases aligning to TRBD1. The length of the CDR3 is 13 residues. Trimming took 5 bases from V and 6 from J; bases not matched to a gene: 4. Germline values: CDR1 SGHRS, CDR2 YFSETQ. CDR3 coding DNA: TGCGCCAGCAGACAGGGGTCGGATGAAAAACTGTTTTTT. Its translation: CASRQGSDEKLFF. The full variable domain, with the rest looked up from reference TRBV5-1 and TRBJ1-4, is KAGVTQTPRYLIKTRGQQVTLSCSPISGHRSVSWYQQTPGQGLQFLFEYFSETQRNKGNFPGRFSGRQFSNSRSEMNVSTLELGDSALYLCASRQGSDEKLFFGSGTQLSVL.

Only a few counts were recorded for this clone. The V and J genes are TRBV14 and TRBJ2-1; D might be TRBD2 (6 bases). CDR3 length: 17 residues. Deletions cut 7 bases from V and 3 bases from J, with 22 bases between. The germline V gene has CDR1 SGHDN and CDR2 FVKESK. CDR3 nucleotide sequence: TGTGCCAGCAACCGGGCGGGACCCCGGGCCTACTACAATGAGCAGTTCTTC. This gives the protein CASNRAGPRAYYNEQFF.

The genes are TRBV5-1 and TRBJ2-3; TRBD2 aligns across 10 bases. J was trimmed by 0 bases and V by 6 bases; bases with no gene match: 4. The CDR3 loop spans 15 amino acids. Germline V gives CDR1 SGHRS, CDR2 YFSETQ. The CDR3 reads CASKGLALSTDTQYF. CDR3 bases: TGCGCCAGCAAGGGACTAGCGCTAAGCACAGATACGCAGTATTTT.

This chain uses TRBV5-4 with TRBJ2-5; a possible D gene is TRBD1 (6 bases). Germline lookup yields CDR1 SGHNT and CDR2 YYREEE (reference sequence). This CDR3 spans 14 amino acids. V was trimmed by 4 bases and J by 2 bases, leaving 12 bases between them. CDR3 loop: CASSLRTDQETQYF. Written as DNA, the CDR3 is TGTGCCAGCAGCCTCCGGACAGATCAAGAGACCCAGTACTTC.

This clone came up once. Here the CDR3 DNA reads TGTGCCAGCCGGGAGTTGGACACTGAAGCTTTCTTT. The encoded protein is CASRELDTEAFF. The rearrangement links TRBV10-3 to TRBJ1-1, with unresolved D. The CDR3 is made up of 12 amino acids. With 10 bases removed from V and 3 bases from J, the gap between germline ends came to 12 bases. Germline assignment: CDR1 ENHRY and CDR2 SYGVKD.

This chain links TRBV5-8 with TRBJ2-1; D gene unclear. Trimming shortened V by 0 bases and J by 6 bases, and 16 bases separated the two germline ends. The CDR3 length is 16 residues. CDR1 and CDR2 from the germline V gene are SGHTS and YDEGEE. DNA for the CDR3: TGTGCCAGCAGCTTGGACGTGGAAGGGCCCTCCAATGAGCAGTTCTTC. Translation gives CASSLDVEGPSNEQFF.

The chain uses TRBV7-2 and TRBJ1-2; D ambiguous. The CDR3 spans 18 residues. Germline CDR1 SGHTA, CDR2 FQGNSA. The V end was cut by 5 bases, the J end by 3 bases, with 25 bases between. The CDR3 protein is CASSVPTMAGGFDYGYTF. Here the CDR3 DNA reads TGTGCCAGCAGCGTACCAACTATGGCGGGAGGGTTCGACTATGGCTACACCTTC.

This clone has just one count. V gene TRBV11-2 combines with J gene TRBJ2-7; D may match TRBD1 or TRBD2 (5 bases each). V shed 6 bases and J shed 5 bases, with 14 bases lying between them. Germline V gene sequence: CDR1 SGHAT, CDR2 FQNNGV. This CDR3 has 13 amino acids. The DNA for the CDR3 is TGTGCCAGCAGTCCAGGGAGTAGCCACGAGCAGTACTTC. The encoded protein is CASSPGSSHEQYF.

The CDR3 loop reads CASSRLAGGRFLEQYF. Here the CDR3 DNA reads TGTGCCAGCAGTCGACTAGCGGGAGGTCGTTTTTTGGAGCAGTACTTC. V gene TRBV27 combines with J gene TRBJ2-7, with 13 positions matching TRBD2. Germline-derived CDR1 and CDR2 are MNHEY and SMNVEV (reference sequence). The CDR3 spans 16 residues. V was pared by 5 bases and J by 7 bases, with 11 bases of the junction left unmatched.

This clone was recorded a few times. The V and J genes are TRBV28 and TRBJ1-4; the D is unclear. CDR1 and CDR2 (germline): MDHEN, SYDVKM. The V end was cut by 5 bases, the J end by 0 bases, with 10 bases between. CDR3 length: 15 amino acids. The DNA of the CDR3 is TGTGCCAGCAGTCGCCCGGGTGCAACTAATGAAAAACTGTTTTTT. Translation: CASSRPGATNEKLFF.

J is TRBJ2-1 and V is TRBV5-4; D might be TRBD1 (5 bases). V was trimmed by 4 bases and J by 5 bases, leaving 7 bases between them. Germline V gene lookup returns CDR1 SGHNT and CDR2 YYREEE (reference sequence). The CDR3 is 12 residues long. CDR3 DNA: TGTGCCAGCAGCGCGGACAACAATGAGCAGTTCTTC. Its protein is CASSADNNEQFF.

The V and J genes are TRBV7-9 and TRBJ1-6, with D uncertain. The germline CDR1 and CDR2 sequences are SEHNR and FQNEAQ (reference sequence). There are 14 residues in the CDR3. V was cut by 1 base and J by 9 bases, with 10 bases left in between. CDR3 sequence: CASSLGTVTSPLHF. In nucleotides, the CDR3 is TGTGCCAGCAGCTTAGGTACAGTGACTTCACCCCTCCACTTT.

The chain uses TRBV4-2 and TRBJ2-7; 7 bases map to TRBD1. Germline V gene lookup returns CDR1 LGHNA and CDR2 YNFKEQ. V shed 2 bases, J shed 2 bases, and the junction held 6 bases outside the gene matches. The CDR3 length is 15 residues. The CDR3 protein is CASSQPGTAPYEQYF. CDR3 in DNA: TGTGCCAGCAGCCAACCCGGGACAGCACCCTACGAGCAGTACTTC.

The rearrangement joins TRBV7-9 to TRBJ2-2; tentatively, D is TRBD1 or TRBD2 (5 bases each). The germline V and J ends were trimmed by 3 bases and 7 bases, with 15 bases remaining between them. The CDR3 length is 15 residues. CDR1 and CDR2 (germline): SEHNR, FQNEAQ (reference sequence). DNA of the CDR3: TGTGCCAGCAGCTTTTTCTGGGACGGCGTCGGGGAGCTGTTTTTT. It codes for CASSFFWDGVGELFF. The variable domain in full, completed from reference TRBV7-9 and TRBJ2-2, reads DTGVSQNPRHKITKRGQNVTFRCDPISEHNRLYWYRQTLGQGPEFLTYFQNEAQLEKSRLLSDRFSAERPKGSFSTLEIQRTEQGDSAMYLCASSFFWDGVGELFFGEGSRLTVL.

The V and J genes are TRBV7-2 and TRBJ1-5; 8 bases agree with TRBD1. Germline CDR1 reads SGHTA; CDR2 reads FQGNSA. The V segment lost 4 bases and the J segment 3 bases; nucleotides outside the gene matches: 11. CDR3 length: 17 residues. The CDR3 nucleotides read TGTGCCAGCAGCTCACGGGCGTCAGGGGGCCACAATCAGCCCCAGCATTTT. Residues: CASSSRASGGHNQPQHF. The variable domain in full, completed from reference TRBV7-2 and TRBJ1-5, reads GAGVSQSPSNKVTEKGKDVELRCDPISGHTALYWYRQSLGQGLEFLIYFQGNSAPDKSGLPSDRFSAERTGGSVSTLTIQRTQQEDSAVYLCASSSRASGGHNQPQHFGDGTRLSIL.

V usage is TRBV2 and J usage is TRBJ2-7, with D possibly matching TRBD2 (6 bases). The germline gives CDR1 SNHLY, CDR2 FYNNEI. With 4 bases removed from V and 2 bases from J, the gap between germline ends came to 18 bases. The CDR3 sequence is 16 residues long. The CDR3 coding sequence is TGTGCCAGCAGTGCCCCCTTCGGGGGAAGCGCCTACGAGCAGTACTTC. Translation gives CASSAPFGGSAYEQYF.

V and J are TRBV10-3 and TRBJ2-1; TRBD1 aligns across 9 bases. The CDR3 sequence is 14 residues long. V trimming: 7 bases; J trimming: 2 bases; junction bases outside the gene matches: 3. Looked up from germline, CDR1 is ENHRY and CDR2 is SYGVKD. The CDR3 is CAITRDRAYNEQFF. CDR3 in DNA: TGTGCCATCACTCGGGACAGGGCCTACAATGAGCAGTTCTTC.

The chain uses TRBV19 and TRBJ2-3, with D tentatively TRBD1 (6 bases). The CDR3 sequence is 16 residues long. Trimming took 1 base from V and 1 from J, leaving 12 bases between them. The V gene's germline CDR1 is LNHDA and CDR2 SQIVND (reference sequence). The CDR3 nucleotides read TGTGCCAGTAGTATAGGCCAGGGGTTCGGCACAGATACGCAGTATTTT. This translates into CASSIGQGFGTDTQYF. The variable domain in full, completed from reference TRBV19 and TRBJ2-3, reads DGGITQSPKYLFRKEGQNVTLSCEQNLNHDAMYWYRQDPGQGLRLIYYSQIVNDFQKGDIAEGYSVSREKKESFPLTVTSAQKNPTAFYLCASSIGQGFGTDTQYFGPGTRLTVL.

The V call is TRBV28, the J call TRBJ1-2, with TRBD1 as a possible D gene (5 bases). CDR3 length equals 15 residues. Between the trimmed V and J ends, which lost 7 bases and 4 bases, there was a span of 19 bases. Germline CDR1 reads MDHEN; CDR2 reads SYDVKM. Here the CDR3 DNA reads TGTGCCAGCACCGAGACAATAGTAACAGGCTATGGCTACACCTTC. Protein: CASTETIVTGYGYTF.

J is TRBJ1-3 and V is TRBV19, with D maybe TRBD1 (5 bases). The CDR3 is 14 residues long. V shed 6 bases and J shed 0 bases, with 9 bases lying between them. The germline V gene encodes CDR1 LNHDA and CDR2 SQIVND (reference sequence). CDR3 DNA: TGTGCCAGTAGCAGACAGAGCTCTGGAAACACCATATATTTT. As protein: CASSRQSSGNTIYF. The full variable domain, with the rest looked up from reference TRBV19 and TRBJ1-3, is DGGITQSPKYLFRKEGQNVTLSCEQNLNHDAMYWYRQDPGQGLRLIYYSQIVNDFQKGDIAEGYSVSREKKESFPLTVTSAQKNPTAFYLCASSRQSSGNTIYFGEGSWLTVV.